This T cell receptor beta chain was profiled in a study of a mutant IDH1 vaccine in newly diagnosed glioma. Study background: The treated population exhibited a male proportion of roughly 60%, a female proportion of 37.5%, and a mean age of approximately 41 years.

Concerning this clone: Its target is not known.

Time point denoted: week 11, during vaccination. The vaccine gave 300 ug of a 20-mer mutant IDH1 peptide subcutaneously per dose. CDR1 is MNHNS, CDR2 SASEGT, per germline. V lost 6 bases and J lost 7, with 18 bases in between. This CDR3 region has 14 residues. Generated by immunoSEQ multiplex PCR, the TCRdb table keeps only in-frame clones and is missing some. This table has roughly 130,000 clones, about 80% appearing once. The receptor's source is a man aged 35 to 55 with glioma. The chain carries TRBV6-1 and TRBJ1-2; D possibly corresponds to TRBD1 (6 bases). Sample: PBMCs, taken from a glioma patient whose treatment included an IDH1 peptide vaccine. Here the CDR3 DNA reads TGTGCCAGCAGGACCACAGGGAGTAGCGGTGGCTACACCTTC. Protein: CASRTTGSSGGYTF.